This TCR beta chain came from a study of cytomegalovirus exposure and HLA in healthy donors. Assay used: immunoSEQ multiplex PCR; TCRdb lists only in-frame clones, some missing. Of 100,000 to 150,000 clones in the sample, 90% to 97% were seen once. CDR3 size: 14 residues. Looked up from germline, CDR1 is MNHEY and CDR2 is SMNVEV (reference sequence). Trimming cost V 2 bases and J 5 bases, with 10 bases left between them. Concerning this clone: The target antigen is unknown.

Study-wide points: The study listed approximately 160 cytomegalovirus-associated TCR beta chains.

This rearrangement joins TRBV27 to TRBJ1-5, with a weak D call TRBD1 (5 bases). This TCR was sampled from a man aged 18 to 30 in good health and CMV-seronegative. Sequenced material: PBMCs. The CDR3 nucleotides read TGTGCCAGCAGTTTAATGGACAACTATCAGCCCCAGCATTTT. Amino acid sequence: CASSLMDNYQPQHF.